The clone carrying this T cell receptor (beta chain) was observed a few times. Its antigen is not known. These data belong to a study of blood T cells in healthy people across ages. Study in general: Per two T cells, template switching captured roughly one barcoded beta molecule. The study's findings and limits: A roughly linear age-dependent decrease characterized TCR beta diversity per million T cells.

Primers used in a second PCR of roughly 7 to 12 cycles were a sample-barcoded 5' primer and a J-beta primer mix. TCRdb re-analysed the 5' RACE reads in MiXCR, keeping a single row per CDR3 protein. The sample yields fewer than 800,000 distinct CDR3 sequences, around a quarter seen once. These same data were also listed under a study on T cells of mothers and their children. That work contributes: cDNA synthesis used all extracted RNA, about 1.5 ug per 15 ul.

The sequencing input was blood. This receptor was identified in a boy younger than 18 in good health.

CDR3 sequence (DNA): TGTGCCAGCAGTCCCCGGACAGGGCCCACCGGGGAGCTGTTTTTT. It yields the protein CASSPRTGPTGELFF. V and J are TRBV28 and TRBJ2-2; 8 bases fit TRBD1. The V gene end was trimmed by 5 bases and the J gene end by 4 bases; junction bases not matched to a gene: 6. CDR3 length: 15 residues. Germline V CDR1 and CDR2: MDHEN, SYDVKM. Full variable domain (remainder filled in from reference TRBV28 and TRBJ2-2): DVKVTQSSRYLVKRTGEKVFLECVQDMDHENMFWYRQDPGLGLRLIYFSYDVKMKEKGDIPEGYSVSREKKERFSLILESASTNQTSMYLCASSPRTGPTGELFFGEGSRLTVL.